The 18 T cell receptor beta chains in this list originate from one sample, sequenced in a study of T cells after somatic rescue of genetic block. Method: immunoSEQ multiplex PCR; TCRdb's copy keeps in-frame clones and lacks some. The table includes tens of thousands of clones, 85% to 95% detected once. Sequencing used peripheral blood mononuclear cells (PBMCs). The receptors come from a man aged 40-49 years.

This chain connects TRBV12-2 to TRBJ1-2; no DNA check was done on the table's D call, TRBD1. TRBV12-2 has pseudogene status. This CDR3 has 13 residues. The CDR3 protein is CASRLGTDYGYTF. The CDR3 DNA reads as TGTGCCAGCAGGCTAGGGACAGACTATGGCTACACCTTC.

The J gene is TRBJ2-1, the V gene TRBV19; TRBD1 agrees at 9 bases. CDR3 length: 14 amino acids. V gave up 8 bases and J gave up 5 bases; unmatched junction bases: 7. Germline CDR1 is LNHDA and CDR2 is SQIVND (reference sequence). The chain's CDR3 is CASSGTGWDNEQFF. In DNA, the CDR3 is TGTGCCAGTTCCGGGACAGGGTGGGACAATGAGCAGTTCTTC. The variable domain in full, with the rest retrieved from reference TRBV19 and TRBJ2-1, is DGGITQSPKYLFRKEGQNVTLSCEQNLNHDAMYWYRQDPGQGLRLIYYSQIVNDFQKGDIAEGYSVSREKKESFPLTVTSAQKNPTAFYLCASSGTGWDNEQFFGPGTRLTVL.

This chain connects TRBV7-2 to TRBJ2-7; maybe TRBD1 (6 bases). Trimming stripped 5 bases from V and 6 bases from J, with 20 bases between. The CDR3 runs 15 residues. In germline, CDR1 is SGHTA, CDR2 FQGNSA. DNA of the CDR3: TGTGCCAGCAGCCAAGGGATTGGCAGGGGCCGCGAGCAGTACTTC. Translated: CASSQGIGRGREQYF. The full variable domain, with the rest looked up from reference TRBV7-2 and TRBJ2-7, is GAGVSQSPSNKVTEKGKDVELRCDPISGHTALYWYRQSLGQGLEFLIYFQGNSAPDKSGLPSDRFSAERTGGSVSTLTIQRTQQEDSAVYLCASSQGIGRGREQYFGPGTRLTVT.

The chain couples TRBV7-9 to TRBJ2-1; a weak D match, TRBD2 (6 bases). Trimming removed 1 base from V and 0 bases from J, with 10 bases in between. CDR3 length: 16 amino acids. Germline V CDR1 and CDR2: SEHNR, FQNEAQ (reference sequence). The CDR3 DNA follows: TGTGCCAGCAGCTTAGGCGGGACGCTCTCCTACAATGAGCAGTTCTTC. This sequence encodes CASSLGGTLSYNEQFF.

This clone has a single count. CDR3 DNA: TGTGCCAGCAGCCCCGCAGGGGCCAGCTCCTACAATGAGCAGTTCTTC. This codes for CASSPAGASSYNEQFF. V gene TRBV5-4 combines with J gene TRBJ2-1, with D tentatively TRBD1 (6 bases). V dropped 4 bases and J dropped 0 bases, with 14 bases sitting between them. The V gene's germline CDR1 is SGHNT and CDR2 YYREEE (reference sequence). CDR3 size: 16 residues. The variable domain in full, with the rest retrieved from reference TRBV5-4 and TRBJ2-1, is ETGVTQSPTHLIKTRGQQVTLRCSSQSGHNTVSWYQQALGQGPQFIFQYYREEENGRGNFPPRFSGLQFPNYSSELNVNALELDDSALYLCASSPAGASSYNEQFFGPGTRLTVL.

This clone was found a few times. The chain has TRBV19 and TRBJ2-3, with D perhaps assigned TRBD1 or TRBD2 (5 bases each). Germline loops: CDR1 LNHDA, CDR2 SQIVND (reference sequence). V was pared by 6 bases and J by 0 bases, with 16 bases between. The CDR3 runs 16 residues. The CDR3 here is CASSLATGPSTDTQYF. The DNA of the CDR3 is TGTGCCAGTAGCCTAGCAACGGGACCCAGCACAGATACGCAGTATTTT.

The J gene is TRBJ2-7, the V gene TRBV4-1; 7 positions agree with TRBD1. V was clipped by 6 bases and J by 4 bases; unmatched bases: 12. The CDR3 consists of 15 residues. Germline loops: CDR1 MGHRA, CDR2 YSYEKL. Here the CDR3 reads CASSPLRGQRYEQYF. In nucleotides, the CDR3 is TGCGCCAGCAGTCCCCTCCGGGGACAGAGATACGAGCAGTACTTC.

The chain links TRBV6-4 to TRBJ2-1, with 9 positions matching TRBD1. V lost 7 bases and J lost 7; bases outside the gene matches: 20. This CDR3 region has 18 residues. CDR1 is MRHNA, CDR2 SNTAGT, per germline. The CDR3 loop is CASNATSRSGQGKNEQFF. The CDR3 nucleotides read TGTGCCAGCAACGCCACGTCTCGGTCCGGACAGGGGAAAAATGAGCAGTTCTTC.

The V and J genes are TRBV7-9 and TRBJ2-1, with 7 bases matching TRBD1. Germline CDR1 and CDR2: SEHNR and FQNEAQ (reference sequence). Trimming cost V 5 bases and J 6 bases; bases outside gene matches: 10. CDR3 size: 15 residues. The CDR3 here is CASSLPGGLGNEQFF. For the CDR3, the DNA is TGTGCCAGCAGCCTCCCAGGGGGTTTGGGCAATGAGCAGTTCTTC.

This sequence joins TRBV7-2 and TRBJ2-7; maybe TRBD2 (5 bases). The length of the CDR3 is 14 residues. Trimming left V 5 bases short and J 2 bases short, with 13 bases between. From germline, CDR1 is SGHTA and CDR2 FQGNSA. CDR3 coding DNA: TGTGCCAGCAGCAACAACGGGGTGGCCTACGAGCAGTACTTC. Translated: CASSNNGVAYEQYF.

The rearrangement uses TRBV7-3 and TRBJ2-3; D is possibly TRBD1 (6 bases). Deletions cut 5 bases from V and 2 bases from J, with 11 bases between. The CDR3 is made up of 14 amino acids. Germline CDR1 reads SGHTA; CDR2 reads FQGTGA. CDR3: CASSPTGLTDTQYF. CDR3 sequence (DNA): TGTGCCAGCAGCCCGACAGGCCTCACAGATACGCAGTATTTT.

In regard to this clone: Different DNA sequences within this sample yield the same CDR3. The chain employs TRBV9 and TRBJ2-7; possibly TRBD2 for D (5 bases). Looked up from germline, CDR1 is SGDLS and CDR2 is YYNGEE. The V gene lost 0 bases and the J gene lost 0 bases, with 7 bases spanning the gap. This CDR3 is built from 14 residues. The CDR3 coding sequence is TGTGCCAGCAGCGTAGGAGGGAGCTCCTACGAGCAGTACTTC. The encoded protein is CASSVGGSSYEQYF. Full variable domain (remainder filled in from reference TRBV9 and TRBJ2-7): DSGVTQTPKHLITATGQRVTLRCSPRSGDLSVYWYQQSLDQGLQFLIQYYNGEERAKGNILERFSAQQFPDLHSELNLSSLELGDSALYFCASSVGGSSYEQYFGPGTRLTVT.

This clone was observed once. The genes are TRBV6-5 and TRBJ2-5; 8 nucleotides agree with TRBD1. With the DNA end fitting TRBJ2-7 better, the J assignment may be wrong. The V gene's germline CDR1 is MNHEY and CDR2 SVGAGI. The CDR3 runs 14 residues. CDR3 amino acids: CASSTDRAGYEQYF. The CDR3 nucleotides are TGTGCCAGCAGTACGGACAGGGCCGGCTACGAGCAGTACTTC.

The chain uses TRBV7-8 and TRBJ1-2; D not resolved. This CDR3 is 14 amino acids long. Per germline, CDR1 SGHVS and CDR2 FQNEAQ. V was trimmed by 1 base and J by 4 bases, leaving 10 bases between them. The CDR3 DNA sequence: TGTGCCAGCAGCTTAGGTTCGGCTAGCTATGGCTACACCTTC. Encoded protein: CASSLGSASYGYTF.

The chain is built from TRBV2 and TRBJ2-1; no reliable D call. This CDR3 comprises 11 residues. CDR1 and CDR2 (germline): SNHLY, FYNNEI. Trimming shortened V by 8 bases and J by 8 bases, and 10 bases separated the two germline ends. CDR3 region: CASDAFYEQFF. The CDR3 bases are TGTGCCAGCGACGCGTTCTATGAGCAGTTCTTC.

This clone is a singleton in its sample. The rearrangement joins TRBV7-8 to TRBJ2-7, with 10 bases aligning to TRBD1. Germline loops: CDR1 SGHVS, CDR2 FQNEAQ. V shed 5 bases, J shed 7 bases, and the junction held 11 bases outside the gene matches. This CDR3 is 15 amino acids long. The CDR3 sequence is CASSRGTGVIGEQYF. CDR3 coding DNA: TGTGCCAGCAGCCGCGGGACAGGGGTCATCGGTGAGCAGTACTTC.

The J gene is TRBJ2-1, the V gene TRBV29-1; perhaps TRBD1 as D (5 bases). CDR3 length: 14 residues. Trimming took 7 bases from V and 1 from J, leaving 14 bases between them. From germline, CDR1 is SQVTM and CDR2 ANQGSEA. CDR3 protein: CSAAQGLSYNEQFF. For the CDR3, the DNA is TGCAGCGCCGCCCAGGGCTTATCCTACAATGAGCAGTTCTTC.

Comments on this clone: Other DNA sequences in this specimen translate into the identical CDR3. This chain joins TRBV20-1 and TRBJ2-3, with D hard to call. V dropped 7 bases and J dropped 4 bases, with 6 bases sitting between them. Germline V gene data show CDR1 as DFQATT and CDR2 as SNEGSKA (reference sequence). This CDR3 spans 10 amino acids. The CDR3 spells CSVTPDTQYF. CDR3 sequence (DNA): TGCAGTGTAACCCCAGATACGCAGTATTTT.